This note documents a single T cell receptor (beta chain) sequence. Its antigen is as yet unknown. This sample is drawn from a study of CD8 T cells in Susac syndrome. cDNA came from around 0.54 to 1 ug RNA primed by random hexamers. Amplification of TCR beta CDR3 across 54 Vbeta and 13 Jbeta was performed with immunoSEQ multiplex PCR. TCRdb processed the immunoSEQ multiplex PCR reads anew with MiXCR; each CDR3 protein has one entry. This sample yields 240,000 or so distinct CDR3 sequences, of which 95% to 97% are seen a single time; under 0.12% belongs to the top ten. Overall study results and limits: In Susac syndrome, the CD4+ T cell repertoires did not show clonal expansion.

Germline CDR1 and CDR2: SQVTM and ANQGSEA. The V end lost 4 bases, the J end lost 1 base, and 16 bases lay between the germline ends. This CDR3 has 15 residues. The gene calls are TRBV29-1 and TRBJ1-1, with D maybe TRBD1 (6 bases). The sequence was obtained from a human donor with Susac syndrome. Sequencing input: CD4+ T cells from PBMCs. CDR3: CSVGGGAVWNTEAFF. CDR3 nucleotides: TGCAGCGTTGGTGGGGGCGCGGTCTGGAACACTGAAGCTTTCTTT.